This T cell receptor (beta chain) stems from a study of cytomegalovirus exposure and HLA in healthy donors. Study-wide points: CMV antigen specificity was confirmed in vitro for three CMV-associated chains. Investigators reported more than 150 TCR beta chains as tied to cytomegalovirus.

The CDR3 spans 16 residues. Germline V lookup: CDR1 SGHRS, CDR2 YFSETQ. The V gene end was trimmed by 4 bases and the J gene end by 8 bases; junction bases not matched to a gene: 13. Sequencing used immunoSEQ multiplex PCR; TCRdb keeps in-frame clones, though not all of them. In the table there are 200,000 to 250,000 clones, about 90% of which are singletons. These donors were members of the roughly 120-subject validation cohort, a group separate from the roughly 670-subject first cohort. In the case of this clone: No antigen is known for it.

The gene calls are TRBV5-1 and TRBJ2-2; TRBD2 aligns across 8 bases. The sample consisted of PBMCs. This TCR was recovered from a man between 18 and 35 years old in good health and CMV-seropositive. CDR3 DNA sequence: TGCGCCAGCAGCCCTGGACTAGCCGGGCCTCTAGGGGAGCTGTTTTTT. As protein: CASSPGLAGPLGELFF.